This T cell receptor (beta chain) was captured by sequencing in a study of shared T cell receptors in the human thymus. The CDR3 contains 16 residues. V shed 7 bases, J shed 4 bases, and the junction held 11 bases outside the gene matches. Germline CDR1 is MDHEN and CDR2 is SYDVKM. Produced via immunoSEQ multiplex PCR; TCRdb's table is partial and in-frame only. Of some 700,000 clones in the sample, around 87% were seen once. These data also featured in a second study, about human thymus T cells. That study reports: The donor group consisted of healthy Finnish infants who were having corrective surgery for congenital heart defects. Thymic material originated from resections removed in the course of corrective heart surgery. Related reports documented highly overlapping thymic repertoires among unrelated individuals.

The sequenced material came from thymocytes. The sequence came from a boy under two years old with a congenital heart defect. The chain links TRBV28 to TRBJ2-1; TRBD2 agrees at 9 bases. The CDR3 is CASTNLRLADYNEQFF. CDR3 coding DNA: TGTGCCAGCACCAACCTCCGACTAGCGGATTACAATGAGCAGTTCTTC.